Below, 30 T cell receptor beta chains from the same sample are listed, as sequenced in a study of Graves' ophthalmopathy and Graves' hyperthyroidism. RNA transcripts were the source from which TCR beta CDR3 regions were amplified. The library came from an HTBI-primed first-round RT-PCR and a second-round multiplex PCR. A single record per CDR3 protein comes from TCRdb applying MiXCR to the multiplex PCR reads. The sample has about 400,000 distinct CDR3 sequences; approximately 20% are singletons. Input material: peripheral blood. The receptors were sampled from a woman between 18 and 29 years old with Graves' ophthalmopathy.

There are many counts of this clonotype. This rearrangement joins TRBV27 to TRBJ2-5; D tentatively reads TRBD1 or TRBD2 (5 bases each). This CDR3 spans 14 amino acids. Trimming cost V 5 bases and J 5 bases, with 15 bases left between them. Germline V gene lookup returns CDR1 MNHEY and CDR2 SMNVEV (reference sequence). DNA of the CDR3: TGTGCCAGCAGTACCGCCCGGGACCCTGAGACCCAGTACTTC. It translates to CASSTARDPETQYF.

Ten or more counts support this clonotype. The chain has TRBV6-5 and TRBJ1-1; weak D call: TRBD1 (6 bases). V lost 6 bases, J lost 4 bases, and 15 bases lay in between. In germline, CDR1 is MNHEY, CDR2 SVGAGI. This CDR3 spans 14 amino acids. CDR3 residues: CASRSLGHFTEAFF. CDR3 bases: TGTGCCAGCAGGTCGTTGGGACACTTCACTGAAGCTTTCTTT.

There are many counts of this clonotype. V gene TRBV19 combines with J gene TRBJ1-5; no definite D call. Germline V gene data show CDR1 as LNHDA and CDR2 as SQIVND (reference sequence). The CDR3 is 19 amino acids. Trimming stripped 7 bases from V and 3 bases from J, with 28 bases between. CDR3 coding DNA: TGTGCCAGTACCGCTGGAGGGTTGTGGCAGCCTAACTTCAATCAGCCCCAGCATTTT. This codes for CASTAGGLWQPNFNQPQHF.

The chain uses TRBV2 and TRBJ1-2; no firm D call. Per the germline V gene, CDR1 is SNHLY and CDR2 is FYNNEI. This CDR3 region has 12 residues. Trimming took 8 bases from V and 4 from J, leaving 11 bases between them. The CDR3 loop reads CASYASSYGYTF. CDR3 DNA: TGTGCCAGCTATGCGAGTAGCTATGGCTACACCTTC.

The rearrangement links TRBV12-3 or TRBV12-4 to TRBJ1-1; tentative D call: TRBD1 (5 bases). V was clipped by 7 bases and J by 1 base, with 13 bases between them. The CDR3 extends over 14 amino acids. The CDR3: CASKWGSENTEAFF. The CDR3 bases are TGTGCCAGCAAGTGGGGCAGTGAGAACACTGAAGCTTTCTTT.

This clonotype was counted at least ten times. CDR3 coding DNA: TGTGCCAGCAGTTTTTCAGGGAGAAGTGGTTGGTTTGAAGCTTTCTTT. Its protein product is CASSFSGRSGWFEAFF. This chain links TRBV28 with TRBJ1-1; possibly TRBD1 for D (5 bases). CDR3 length: 16 residues. With 3 bases removed from V and 7 bases from J, the gap between germline ends came to 21 bases. The germline CDR1 and CDR2 sequences are MDHEN and SYDVKM.

This clonotype was seen repeatedly, ten times or more. J is TRBJ1-5 and V is TRBV2, with a possible D match to TRBD1 (5 bases). The CDR3 is 14 amino acids. In germline, CDR1 is SNHLY, CDR2 FYNNEI. V dropped 8 bases and J dropped 2 bases, with 13 bases sitting between them. The CDR3 nucleotides read TGTGCCAGCGGGGGGAGAGGGGGCAATCAGCCCCAGCATTTT. Encoded protein: CASGGRGGNQPQHF.

This clonotype has ten or more counts. This sequence joins TRBV20-1 and TRBJ1-5; 7 bases map to TRBD1. The CDR3 covers 15 residues. V trimming: 2 bases; J trimming: 6 bases; junction bases outside the gene matches: 10. The germline V gene has CDR1 DFQATT and CDR2 SNEGSKA (reference sequence). The CDR3 nucleotides are TGCAGTGCTAGACCCCGACAGGGCCGTAGTCAGCCCCAGCATTTT. It translates to CSARPRQGRSQPQHF.

This clonotype was counted at least ten times. This chain links TRBV7-2 with TRBJ1-2, with D possibly matching TRBD1 (6 bases). This CDR3 has 15 residues. Trimming stripped 1 base from V and 4 bases from J, with 13 bases between. Germline values: CDR1 SGHTA, CDR2 FQGNSA. In DNA, the CDR3 is TGTGCCAGCAGCTTAGGACAGGCTAACATCTATGGCTACACCTTC. The encoded protein is CASSLGQANIYGYTF.

This clonotype was detected many times. This sequence joins TRBV20-1 and TRBJ2-7; D gene uncertain. Trimming stripped 8 bases from V and 0 bases from J, with 17 bases between. Germline V gene sequence: CDR1 DFQATT, CDR2 SNEGSKA (reference sequence). The CDR3 spans 14 residues. CDR3 in DNA: TGCAGTAGTTCTTACTCCCTGAGCTCCTACGAGCAGTACTTC. It yields the protein CSSSYSLSSYEQYF.

This clonotype was recorded at least ten times. The genes are TRBV25-1 and TRBJ1-6, with TRBD1 matching over 10 bases. This CDR3 is built from 14 residues. The trim removed 6 bases at V and 10 bases at J, leaving 6 bases unmatched. CDR1 is MGHDK, CDR2 SYGVNS, per germline. CDR3 protein: CASRGTGDSSPLHF. CDR3 sequence (DNA): TGTGCCAGCAGAGGGACAGGGGATTCATCACCCCTCCACTTT.

This clonotype occurred many times. V is TRBV20-1 and J is TRBJ2-7, with 7 bases lining up with TRBD1. The CDR3 length is 13 residues. The germline V gene has CDR1 DFQATT and CDR2 SNEGSKA (reference sequence). J lost 2 bases, V lost 1 base, and 2 bases had no gene match. The CDR3 DNA is TGCAGTGCTAGAGCAGGGGGTCCCTACGAGCAGTACTTC. This codes for CSARAGGPYEQYF.

This clonotype showed up many times. DNA of the CDR3: TGTGCCAGCAGCCCCAGGTACTATGGCTACACCTTC. Its translation is CASSPRYYGYTF. The chain recombines TRBV2 with TRBJ1-2, with D uncertain. This CDR3 comprises 12 residues. Trimming shortened V by 6 bases and J by 3 bases, and 8 bases separated the two germline ends. Germline V CDR1 and CDR2: SNHLY, FYNNEI.

This clonotype showed up many times. The V gene is TRBV5-1, the J gene TRBJ2-7, with D possibly matching TRBD1 (6 bases). The CDR3 spans 14 residues. V was pared by 4 bases and J by 5 bases, with 16 bases between. The germline gives CDR1 SGHRS, CDR2 YFSETQ. The CDR3 nucleotides are TGCGCCAGCAGCCACAGGGCCTTGGGTGACGAGCAGTACTTC. Protein sequence: CASSHRALGDEQYF.

The V call is TRBV6-2 or TRBV6-3, the J call TRBJ2-5; 12 bases fit TRBD2. V lost 6 bases, J lost 4 bases, and 6 bases stayed unmatched. Germline V CDR1 and CDR2: MNHEY, SVGEGT. CDR3 size: 15 residues. The CDR3 reads CASRRLAGEGETQYF. CDR3 DNA: TGTGCCAGCAGACGACTAGCGGGAGAGGGAGAGACCCAGTACTTC.

This clonotype was counted ten times or more. V is TRBV6-5 and J is TRBJ2-2; D is possibly TRBD1 (5 bases). The CDR3 totals 17 residues. From germline, CDR1 is MNHEY and CDR2 SVGAGI. V shed 3 bases and J shed 0 bases, with 14 bases lying between them. As DNA, the CDR3 is TGTGCCAGCAGTTATGGGGCTCTTGTCGCGAACACCGGGGAGCTGTTTTTT. Its protein product is CASSYGALVANTGELFF.

This clonotype showed up many times. The J gene is TRBJ2-2, the V gene TRBV12-3 or TRBV12-4; 9 bases map to TRBD2. This CDR3 has 15 amino acids. V lost 8 bases and J lost 7; bases outside the gene matches: 11. CDR3 sequence: CASQAGGPRVGELFF. CDR3 sequence (DNA): TGTGCCAGCCAGGCGGGAGGGCCACGGGTCGGGGAGCTGTTTTTT.

The V gene is TRBV12-3 or TRBV12-4, the J gene TRBJ1-2; D is perhaps TRBD1 (5 bases). The germline V and J ends were trimmed by 1 base and 7 bases, with 7 bases remaining between them. CDR3 length equals 12 residues. CDR3 DNA: TGTGCCAGCAGTTTAGGACAGTCTGGCTACACCTTC. This codes for CASSLGQSGYTF.

This clonotype was counted many times. The chain couples TRBV7-8 to TRBJ2-4; maybe TRBD2 (5 bases). The germline CDR1 and CDR2 sequences are SGHVS and FQNEAQ. Trimming removed 3 bases at V and 5 bases at J, with 14 bases between. This CDR3 is 15 amino acids long. The CDR3: CASSFPGELENIQYF. CDR3 nucleotide sequence: TGTGCCAGCAGCTTCCCCGGGGAGCTCGAAAACATTCAGTACTTC.

This rearrangement joins TRBV7-2 to TRBJ2-5; D unresolved. Looked up from germline, CDR1 is SGHTA and CDR2 is FQGNSA. V gave up 1 base and J gave up 4 bases, with 10 bases separating them. The CDR3 runs to 14 residues. The CDR3 loop is CASSLDSQVETQYF. CDR3 coding DNA: TGTGCCAGCAGCTTAGACTCTCAAGTAGAGACCCAGTACTTC.

In this sample, this clonotype turned up many times. The rearrangement joins TRBV6-2 or TRBV6-3 to TRBJ2-7, with D possibly matching TRBD2 (6 bases). The V end lost 5 bases, the J end lost 5 bases, and 16 bases lay between the germline ends. Germline CDR1 reads MNHEY; CDR2 reads SVGEGT. The CDR3 totals 14 residues. CDR3 residues: CASSTTPEGHEQYF. CDR3 in DNA: TGTGCCAGCAGTACGACTCCGGAGGGCCACGAGCAGTACTTC.

This clonotype was detected a few times. This chain joins TRBV10-3 and TRBJ2-7; 13 positions match TRBD2. Looked up from germline, CDR1 is ENHRY and CDR2 is SYGVKD. J lost 3 bases, V lost 0 bases, and 8 bases had no gene match. This CDR3 has 18 residues. The CDR3: CAISESIFGLAGVYEQYF. CDR3 in DNA: TGTGCCATCAGTGAGTCGATCTTCGGACTAGCGGGAGTCTACGAGCAGTACTTC.

There are many counts of this clonotype. The chain employs TRBV28 and TRBJ1-1; D is ambiguous. CDR1 and CDR2 (germline): MDHEN, SYDVKM. Trimming stripped 1 base from V and 1 base from J, with 10 bases between. The CDR3 runs 15 residues. The CDR3 reads CASSLLSDKNTEAFF. The CDR3 DNA follows: TGTGCCAGCAGTTTATTATCCGATAAGAACACTGAAGCTTTCTTT.

This clonotype was seen a few times. The chain has TRBV6-1 and TRBJ2-7; 13 positions match TRBD2. The germline V gene has CDR1 MNHNS and CDR2 SASEGT. The CDR3 is 15 residues long. Trimming took 8 bases from V and 5 from J; bases not matched to a gene: 9. The CDR3, as DNA: TGTGCCAGCCACAGCAGGACTAGCGGGAGTAACGAGCAGTACTTC. Protein product: CASHSRTSGSNEQYF.

This clonotype was seen many times. The chain employs TRBV6-2 or TRBV6-3 and TRBJ2-7; 9 nucleotides agree with TRBD2. Trimming removed 6 bases from V and 5 bases from J; junction bases left unmatched: 14. This CDR3 is built from 16 residues. Germline V CDR1 and CDR2: MNHEY, SVGEGT. The CDR3 region has the DNA TGTGCCAGCAGCAAAAGCGGGAGGCCGACTTGGAACGAGCAGTACTTC. This sequence encodes CASSKSGRPTWNEQYF.

At least ten counts were recorded for this clonotype. The chain is built from TRBV28 and TRBJ1-2, with 9 nucleotides matching TRBD1. Trimming removed 5 bases from V and 4 bases from J; junction bases left unmatched: 11. Germline V gives CDR1 MDHEN, CDR2 SYDVKM. This CDR3 region has 16 residues. The CDR3 nucleotides read TGTGCCAGCAGTCCGCCAGGGACAGGGTACGCCTATGGCTACACCTTC. Translating it yields CASSPPGTGYAYGYTF.

This clonotype occurred many times. The chain joins TRBV18 to TRBJ1-1, with D perhaps TRBD1 (6 bases). The V end was cut by 6 bases, the J end by 0 bases, with 11 bases between. The CDR3 has 14 residues. Germline CDR1 and CDR2: KGHSH and LQKENI. The CDR3 protein is CASSQGSLNTEAFF. Here the CDR3 DNA reads TGTGCCAGCTCTCAGGGGTCTCTGAACACTGAAGCTTTCTTT.

This clonotype is a singleton in its sample. The chain has TRBV12-3 or TRBV12-4 and TRBJ2-7; the match to TRBD2 covers 9 bases. The CDR3 consists of 15 residues. V lost 3 bases, J lost 5 bases, and 8 bases stayed unmatched. In DNA form, the CDR3 reads TGTGCCAGCAGTTTGATCGCGGGAGGGATCCACGAGCAGTACTTC. Amino acid sequence: CASSLIAGGIHEQYF.

There are many counts of this clonotype. The rearrangement uses TRBV6-2 or TRBV6-3 and TRBJ2-7; the D gene could be TRBD1 or TRBD2 (5 bases each). V lost 6 bases to trimming and J lost 6 bases, with 21 bases between them. The germline V gene encodes CDR1 MNHEY and CDR2 SVGEGT. This CDR3 is 15 amino acids long. CDR3 nucleotides: TGTGCCAGCAGCCCCGCCGGGGCCGGGATCCGCGAGCAGTACTTC. Protein product: CASSPAGAGIREQYF.

This clonotype was counted ten times or more. V gene TRBV19 combines with J gene TRBJ1-1; D perhaps matches TRBD1 (6 bases). This CDR3 has 15 amino acids. CDR1 and CDR2 from the germline V gene are LNHDA and SQIVND (reference sequence). The V end was cut by 7 bases, the J end by 1 base, with 16 bases between. CDR3 DNA: TGTGCCAGTACCCCACCCGGGGGCCCGAACACTGAAGCTTTCTTT. Translation: CASTPPGGPNTEAFF.